A single sample gave rise to the 22 T cell receptor beta chains below, sequenced in a study of blood T cell repertoires in COVID-19. TCRdb's copy holds only in-frame clones and misses some; the assay was immunoSEQ multiplex PCR. The sample shows 85,000 to 100,000 clones, approximately 80% of them seen only once. Sample: peripheral blood. The receptors shown here come from a human donor in a cohort sampled during active COVID-19.

The V call is TRBV24-1, the J call TRBJ2-3; 8 bases line up with TRBD1. The CDR3 contains 15 residues. Germline values: CDR1 KGHDR, CDR2 SFDVKD. V lost 4 bases to trimming and J lost 2 bases; unmatched junction nucleotides: 4. The chain's CDR3 is CATSERTGYTDTQYF. CDR3 DNA sequence: TGTGCCACCAGTGAACGGACAGGGTACACAGATACGCAGTATTTT.

This chain connects TRBV6-5 to TRBJ1-1; 12 bases agree with TRBD1. After removal of 5 bases from V and 4 bases from J, the junction contained 5 bases not matched to a gene. CDR3 length: 15 amino acids. Germline CDR1 is MNHEY and CDR2 is SVGAGI. The CDR3 DNA reads TGTGCCAGCAGTCGGGGACAGGGGGCAAGCACTGAAGCTTTCTTT. Translated, it gives CASSRGQGASTEAFF.

CDR3 protein: CASSFASGEETQYF. CDR3 in DNA: TGTGCCAGCAGCTTTGCGAGCGGGGAAGAGACCCAGTACTTC. This rearrangement joins TRBV5-6 to TRBJ2-5, with TRBD2 matching over 7 bases. The CDR3 is 14 amino acids. Germline CDR1 SGHDT, CDR2 YYEEEE. Germline trimming cut 2 bases from V and 3 bases from J; bases unmatched to any gene: 4.

The chain employs TRBV29-1 and TRBJ1-2, with D tentatively TRBD1 (6 bases). CDR1 is SQVTM and CDR2 is ANQGSEA in the germline V gene. V lost 7 bases and J lost 1, with 7 bases in between. This CDR3 comprises 11 residues. Here the CDR3 reads CSGGHNYGYTF. In DNA, the CDR3 is TGCAGCGGGGGACATAACTATGGCTACACCTTC.

The V call is TRBV5-6, the J call TRBJ2-7, with TRBD1 identical over 10 bases. From germline, CDR1 is SGHDT and CDR2 YYEEEE. The length of the CDR3 is 15 residues. The junction had 12 bases not matched to a gene; V was cut back by 5 bases and J by 7 bases. The CDR3 region is CASSPGTGDLWEQYF. The DNA for the CDR3 is TGTGCCAGCAGTCCCGGGACAGGGGACCTCTGGGAGCAGTACTTC. Full variable domain (remainder filled in from reference TRBV5-6 and TRBJ2-7): DAGVTQSPTHLIKTRGQQVTLRCSPKSGHDTVSWYQQALGQGPQFIFQYYEEEERQRGNFPDRFSGHQFPNYSSELNVNALLLGDSALYLCASSPGTGDLWEQYFGPGTRLTVT.

J is TRBJ1-4 and V is TRBV19; D unclear. The CDR3 is 15 residues long. Germline lookup yields CDR1 LNHDA and CDR2 SQIVND (reference sequence). Trimming removed 5 bases from V and 0 bases from J, with 10 bases in between. The CDR3 spells CASSDSLATNEKLFF. CDR3 nucleotides: TGTGCCAGTAGTGACTCCTTGGCAACTAATGAAAAACTGTTTTTT.

The chain is built from TRBV15 and TRBJ2-1; 11 positions match TRBD1. This CDR3 has 15 amino acids. Unmatched junction bases numbered 9, after V lost 8 bases and J lost 6 bases. CDR1 and CDR2 from the germline V gene are LNHNV and YYDKDF (reference sequence). CDR3 sequence (DNA): TGTGCCACCGGTGTTAGGACAGGGGGCTTCAATGAGCAGTTCTTC. Protein product: CATGVRTGGFNEQFF. The entire variable domain, with the rest obtained from reference TRBV15 and TRBJ2-1, is as follows: DAMVIQNPRYQVTQFGKPVTLSCSQTLNHNVMYWYQQKSSQAPKLLFHYYDKDFNNEADTPDNFQSRRPNTSFCFLDIRSPGLGDTAMYLCATGVRTGGFNEQFFGPGTRLTVL.

V is TRBV28 and J is TRBJ2-5; 12 nucleotides align to TRBD1. The trim removed 4 bases at V and 5 bases at J, leaving 5 bases unmatched. This CDR3 comprises 15 residues. The germline gives CDR1 MDHEN, CDR2 SYDVKM. The CDR3 sequence: CASSSRDRGRETQYF. The DNA for the CDR3 is TGTGCCAGCAGTTCGAGGGACAGGGGGCGGGAGACCCAGTACTTC.

This clone was detected only a few times. The gene calls are TRBV5-8 and TRBJ1-5; 9 bases fit TRBD1. The CDR3 length is 17 residues. Unmatched junction bases numbered 8, after V lost 4 bases and J lost 0 bases. Germline V gene data show CDR1 as SGHTS and CDR2 as YDEGEE. The CDR3 nucleotides read TGTGCCAGCAGCCAGCAAACAGGGGGCTATAGCAATCAGCCCCAGCATTTT. This translates into CASSQQTGGYSNQPQHF.

This clone was recorded only once. This chain links TRBV3-1 (or the pseudogene TRBV3-2) with TRBJ1-1; TRBD1 aligns across 7 bases. CDR3 length: 15 amino acids. V shed 0 bases and J 1 base; nucleotides not matched to a gene: 2. Per the germline V gene, CDR1 is LGHDT and CDR2 is YNNKEL (reference sequence). CDR3 sequence: CASSQEDRRNTEAFF. CDR3 sequence (DNA): TGTGCCAGCAGCCAAGAGGACAGGAGGAACACTGAAGCTTTCTTT.

CDR3 in DNA: TGTGCCAGCAGCCGAGGACTAGATAGGGTCGAGCAGTACTTC. Translating it yields CASSRGLDRVEQYF. The V gene is TRBV3-1 (or the pseudogene TRBV3-2), the J gene TRBJ2-7; 7 positions agree with TRBD2. This CDR3 has 14 residues. Germline CDR1 LGHDT, CDR2 YNNKEL (reference sequence). With 4 bases clipped from V and 6 bases from J, the junction kept 9 bases outside the gene matches.

This clone rates as medium-sized. The gene calls are TRBV11-2 and TRBJ2-7, with D maybe TRBD1 (5 bases). Germline V lookup: CDR1 SGHAT, CDR2 FQNNGV. V lost 1 base to trimming and J lost 2 bases, with 12 bases between them. This CDR3 is built from 15 residues. The CDR3 DNA sequence: TGTGCCAGCAGCTTAGTGGCAGGGCCGACCTACGAGCAGTACTTC. Translation gives CASSLVAGPTYEQYF.

The genes are TRBV18 and TRBJ1-5; D unclear. The CDR3 covers 13 residues. Germline V gene sequence: CDR1 KGHSH, CDR2 LQKENI. Trimming took off 6 bases at V and 8 bases at J, with 14 bases between the two ends. CDR3 bases: TGTGCCAGCTCCGACGCCCGCGGTAAGCCCCAGCATTTT. Its protein is CASSDARGKPQHF.

The chain recombines TRBV18 with TRBJ2-6; D is possibly TRBD2 (5 bases). CDR3 length: 16 amino acids. V lost 5 bases and J 0 bases, leaving 11 bases between the germline ends. The germline CDR1 and CDR2 sequences are KGHSH and LQKENI. The CDR3 bases are TGTGCCAGCTCATCATCCGGGGACTCTGGGGCCAACGTCCTGACTTTC. It codes for CASSSSGDSGANVLTF.

This clone has more than one count but fewer than ten. The chain carries TRBV10-2 and TRBJ2-1, with 9 bases lining up with TRBD2. There are 13 residues in the CDR3. Losses at the gene ends were 7 bases for V and 4 bases for J; bases not matched to a gene: 2. The germline CDR1 and CDR2 sequences are WSHSY and SAAADI. The CDR3 here is CASTSGRYNEQFF. CDR3 DNA: TGCGCCAGCACCAGCGGGAGGTACAATGAGCAGTTCTTC.

This clone showed up just once. The gene calls are TRBV4-2 and TRBJ2-1, with D possibly TRBD2 on 7 matching bases. This CDR3 comprises 18 residues. CDR1 and CDR2 from the germline V gene are LGHNA and YNFKEQ. V lost 0 bases and J lost 3, with 18 bases in between. The CDR3 here is CASSQEPFRGAGYNEQFF. The CDR3 bases are TGTGCCAGCAGCCAAGAACCGTTTCGGGGGGCCGGCTACAATGAGCAGTTCTTC.

The chain employs TRBV7-9 and TRBJ2-7; TRBD2 matches 7 bases. The V and J ends lost 8 bases and 7 bases, in that order; junction bases with no gene match: 17. CDR3 length: 15 residues. CDR1 and CDR2 from the germline V gene are SEHNR and FQNEAQ (reference sequence). The CDR3 DNA follows: TGTGCCAGCGGTCGGGCAGCGGGGAACCACGGAGAGCAGTACTTC. It specifies CASGRAAGNHGEQYF.

The CDR3 DNA reads as TGTGCCAGCAGTGTTCGCCGGGTCTCCTACGAGCAGTACTTC. Protein product: CASSVRRVSYEQYF. V and J are TRBV2 and TRBJ2-7; D gene unclear. V was cut by 4 bases and J by 0 bases, with 10 bases left in between. The CDR3 spans 14 residues. Per the germline V gene, CDR1 is SNHLY and CDR2 is FYNNEI.

This clone came up once. The chain joins TRBV28 to TRBJ1-5; D is ambiguous. The germline gives CDR1 MDHEN, CDR2 SYDVKM. With 2 bases removed from V and 4 bases from J, the gap between germline ends came to 15 bases. The CDR3 spans 16 residues. CDR3 nucleotide sequence: TGTGCCAGCAGTTTAGCCTCGCAGATCCCAAATCAGCCCCAGCATTTT. It translates to CASSLASQIPNQPQHF.

This clone was detected only a few times. The V gene is TRBV4-1, the J gene TRBJ2-7, with 8 bases lining up with TRBD1. V lost 1 base and J lost 2; bases outside the gene matches: 7. Germline V gene data show CDR1 as MGHRA and CDR2 as YSYEKL. This CDR3 spans 16 amino acids. Here the CDR3 DNA reads TGCGCCAGCAGCCAAGTCCTCACGGACAGGGCCTACGAGCAGTACTTC. Its translation is CASSQVLTDRAYEQYF.

This clone was counted a single time. The rearrangement joins TRBV19 to TRBJ1-1; D is ambiguous. Per the germline V gene, CDR1 is LNHDA and CDR2 is SQIVND (reference sequence). This CDR3 region has 14 residues. Trimming stripped 6 bases from V and 0 bases from J, with 11 bases between. The CDR3 loop is CASRKNSMNTEAFF. CDR3 nucleotides: TGTGCCAGTAGGAAAAACAGTATGAACACTGAAGCTTTCTTT.

CDR3: CASSQNTGTREQYF. CDR3 sequence (DNA): TGTGCCAGCAGCCAGAATACAGGGACCCGGGAGCAGTACTTC. The chain employs TRBV14 and TRBJ2-7; D possibly corresponds to TRBD1 (6 bases). The V end lost 3 bases, the J end lost 7 bases, and 16 bases lay between the germline ends. The germline V gene encodes CDR1 SGHDN and CDR2 FVKESK. CDR3 length equals 14 residues.